Shown below are 7 T cell receptor beta chains from a single sample sequenced in a study of cytomegalovirus exposure and HLA in healthy donors. Primers included in the PCR were 60 Vbeta and 13 Jbeta primers. TCRdb's table, derived via immunoSEQ multiplex PCR, lists solely in-frame clones and lacks some. Listed are over 100,000 clones; more than 1.5% falls within the top ten. The specimen was PBMCs. These receptors came from a man aged 18 to 29 in good health and CMV-seronegative.

The genes are TRBV7-6 and TRBJ1-3; 8 bases are a match to TRBD1. V lost 4 bases, J lost 10 bases, and 9 bases stayed unmatched. The CDR3 is made up of 14 amino acids. Looked up from germline, CDR1 is SGHVS and CDR2 is FNYEAQ. The CDR3 bases are TGTGCCAGCAGCTCAGGACAGGGTGCCTCAACCATATATTTT. Translation: CASSSGQGASTIYF.

This chain connects TRBV18 to TRBJ1-4; D gene unclear. CDR3 length: 14 residues. V lost 1 base and J 2 bases, leaving 5 bases between the germline ends. CDR1 is KGHSH, CDR2 LQKENI, per germline. In nucleotides, the CDR3 is TGTGCCAGCTCACCACGAGAGACTAATGAAAAACTGTTTTTT. Its translation: CASSPRETNEKLFF.

The V call is TRBV6-5, the J call TRBJ2-7, with a weak D call TRBD2 (6 bases). This CDR3 has 14 residues. V was clipped by 4 bases and J by 6 bases, with 16 bases between them. CDR1 MNHEY and CDR2 SVGAGI come from the germline V gene. CDR3: CASSSGTSPPEQYF. Written as DNA, the CDR3 is TGTGCCAGCAGTTCCGGGACTTCACCCCCCGAGCAGTACTTC.

The genes are TRBV18 and TRBJ2-4, with 7 bases identical to TRBD2. Germline V CDR1 and CDR2: KGHSH, LQKENI. The junction had 5 bases not matched to a gene; V was cut back by 3 bases and J by 0 bases. This CDR3 comprises 16 residues. The CDR3 DNA reads TGTGCCAGCTCACCGCTAGCGGTACTAGCCAAAAACATTCAGTACTTC. Translation: CASSPLAVLAKNIQYF.

The chain is built from TRBV18 and TRBJ2-5; TRBD2 matches 7 bases. Germline CDR1 is KGHSH and CDR2 is LQKENI. The length of the CDR3 is 13 residues. V shed 7 bases and J 4 bases; nucleotides not matched to a gene: 6. CDR3 loop: CASYRGGGETQYF. The CDR3 DNA sequence: TGTGCCAGCTACCGCGGGGGTGGAGAGACCCAGTACTTC.

This sequence joins TRBV6-5 and TRBJ2-1; 8 nucleotides agree with TRBD1. V was clipped by 5 bases and J by 3 bases; unmatched bases: 6. Germline CDR1 reads MNHEY; CDR2 reads SVGAGI. The CDR3 has 15 amino acids. The CDR3 DNA reads as TGTGCCAGCAGTGGGGACAGGATGCTCTACAATGAGCAGTTCTTC. It is translated as CASSGDRMLYNEQFF.

The chain uses TRBV18 and TRBJ1-2; D not resolved. From germline, CDR1 is KGHSH and CDR2 LQKENI. The CDR3 has 17 amino acids. Trimming pared 0 bases from V and 0 bases from J, leaving 14 bases between. CDR3 region: CASSPPAGKLANYGYTF. The CDR3 nucleotides are TGTGCCAGCTCACCACCTGCCGGGAAGTTAGCTAACTATGGCTACACCTTC.